A single T cell receptor beta chain is shown here with its context. Profiling relied on immunoSEQ multiplex PCR, and the TCRdb table lists in-frame clones only, not all of them. The table lists tens of thousands of clones, 85% to 95% of them singletons, with about 1.8% in the top ten. These data come from a study of T cell changes during pregnancy in multiple sclerosis. Germline loops: CDR1 MNHEY, CDR2 SMNVEV (reference sequence). This CDR3 contains 16 residues. V lost 6 bases to trimming and J lost 0 bases, with 12 bases between them. The TCR was taken from a female donor in good health, enrolled as a control in a pregnancy study. The V gene is TRBV27, the J gene TRBJ1-6; possible D gene TRBD1, 6 bases. The sequences come from peripheral blood, collected in the first trimester of pregnancy. CDR3 nucleotide sequence: TGTGCCAGCAGGGGAGGGGGGAGCTCCTATAATTCACCCCTCCACTTT. Its protein product is CASRGGGSSYNSPLHF.